One sample yielded the 26 T cell receptor beta chains listed below, sequenced in a study of T-cell reconstitution after alpha-beta-depleted transplantation in children. Using unique molecular identifiers, the investigators prepared the TCRbeta library. TCRdb re-derived calls from the PCR reads in MiXCR, one entry per CDR3 protein. The data show a few hundred thousand distinct CDR3 sequences, more than 20% seen once. The sequencing here drew on PBMCs, taken before TCRalphabeta/CD19-depleted stem cell transplant. Source of these receptors: a girl aged 2-15 years with Fanconi anemia, due to receive a stem cell transplant.

This clonotype was detected ten times or more. This chain uses TRBV29-1 with TRBJ2-5; weak D call: TRBD2 (6 bases). V lost 3 bases, J lost 3 bases, and 8 bases lay in between. Germline CDR1 is SQVTM and CDR2 is ANQGSEA. The CDR3 sequence is 12 residues long. The CDR3 loop reads CSVEGGEETQYF. The CDR3 DNA reads TGCAGCGTTGAGGGGGGAGAAGAGACCCAGTACTTC.

This clonotype was picked up a small number of times. The CDR3 reads CSTARQQYF. The CDR3 coding sequence is TGCAGTACCGCAAGACAGCAGTACTTC. This rearrangement joins TRBV20-1 to TRBJ2-7; D remains ambiguous. Trimming removed 8 bases from V and 8 bases from J, with 10 bases in between. There are 9 residues in the CDR3. From germline, CDR1 is DFQATT and CDR2 SNEGSKA (reference sequence).

This clonotype was counted once. Germline is not matched at one junction end, which may reflect a read error. The V and J genes are TRBV4-1 and TRBJ2-6; a weak D match, TRBD2 (5 bases). The length of the CDR3 is 12 residues. Per germline, CDR1 MGHRA and CDR2 YSYEKL. In DNA form, the CDR3 reads TGTGCCAGCGGCCCTGGGCCCAACGTCCTGACTTTC. Its translation: CASGPGPNVLTF.

This clonotype was observed a handful of times. The chain combines TRBV20-1 with TRBJ1-1; D is ambiguous. V was clipped by 2 bases and J by 0 bases, with 16 bases between them. Germline V CDR1 and CDR2: DFQATT, SNEGSKA (reference sequence). The CDR3 covers 16 residues. The CDR3 coding sequence is TGCAGTGCTAGACAAGCGGACGGCAAGATGAACACTGAAGCTTTCTTT. Its translation: CSARQADGKMNTEAFF.

The rearrangement uses TRBV20-1 and TRBJ1-1, with D possibly TRBD1 on 5 matching bases. Germline V gene sequence: CDR1 DFQATT, CDR2 SNEGSKA (reference sequence). V lost 3 bases and J 1 base, leaving 12 bases between the germline ends. There are 14 residues in the CDR3. CDR3 sequence reads: CSASAGLPNTEAFF. The CDR3 bases are TGCAGTGCTAGTGCGGGACTCCCGAACACTGAAGCTTTCTTT.

The chain links TRBV5-1 to TRBJ2-3; D unclear. Germline V gives CDR1 SGHRS, CDR2 YFSETQ. This CDR3 spans 14 amino acids. Trimming cost V 5 bases and J 2 bases, with 12 bases left between them. CDR3 region: CASRRLLITDTQYF. DNA for the CDR3: TGCGCCAGCAGGCGACTCTTAATCACAGATACGCAGTATTTT.

This clonotype appeared many times. V gene TRBV20-1 combines with J gene TRBJ1-5; 7 bases line up with TRBD1. With 6 bases clipped from V and 2 bases from J, the junction kept 4 bases outside the gene matches. The germline V gene has CDR1 DFQATT and CDR2 SNEGSKA (reference sequence). This CDR3 is built from 13 residues. Here the CDR3 DNA reads TGCAGTGCCCACGACAGGGGCAATCAGCCCCAGCATTTT. Protein product: CSAHDRGNQPQHF.

This clonotype was counted a few times. The chain has TRBV5-1 and TRBJ2-1; D call uncertain. CDR1 and CDR2 (germline): SGHRS, YFSETQ. The ends were cut back, 3 bases at V and 5 bases at J, with 6 bases in the middle. This CDR3 has 12 amino acids. CDR3 loop: CASSWGNNEQFF. The CDR3 DNA sequence: TGCGCCAGCAGCTGGGGAAACAATGAGCAGTTCTTC.

This clonotype was seen repeatedly, ten times or more. The chain combines TRBV28 with TRBJ2-3; 10 nucleotides line up with TRBD1. V dropped 6 bases and J dropped 6; count of bases not matched to a gene: 6. The CDR3 length is 14 residues. Germline V gene lookup returns CDR1 MDHEN and CDR2 SYDVKM. The CDR3 is CASSPGQGPDTQYF. The CDR3 nucleotides are TGTGCCAGCAGCCCGGGACAGGGGCCGGATACGCAGTATTTT.

This clonotype was counted many times. The chain links TRBV20-1 to TRBJ2-7, with TRBD1 matching 8 bases. The CDR3 is 13 amino acids. V dropped 4 bases and J dropped 8; count of bases not matched to a gene: 10. CDR1 DFQATT and CDR2 SNEGSKA come from the germline V gene (reference sequence). CDR3 nucleotides: TGCAGTGCTATGGCCTTACGACAGGGGCAGCAGTACTTC. This sequence encodes CSAMALRQGQQYF.

The rearrangement joins TRBV12-3 or TRBV12-4 to TRBJ2-4; no definite D call. Between the trimmed V and J ends, which lost 5 bases and 4 bases, there was a span of 3 bases. The CDR3 sequence is 11 residues long. The CDR3 DNA reads TGTGCCAGCAGTCTTAAAAACATTCAGTACTTC. Translating it yields CASSLKNIQYF.

The rearrangement links TRBV29-1 to TRBJ1-2; possibly TRBD1 for D (6 bases). The CDR3 contains 13 residues. CDR1 and CDR2 from the germline V gene are SQVTM and ANQGSEA. Trimming pared 4 bases from V and 4 bases from J, leaving 13 bases between. This chain's CDR3 is CSVAPGGSYGYTF. CDR3 DNA: TGCAGCGTTGCCCCGGGGGGCAGCTATGGCTACACCTTC.

The sample holds a few counts of this clonotype. This sequence joins TRBV20-1 and TRBJ2-7; 11 bases are shared with TRBD1. Germline V lookup: CDR1 DFQATT, CDR2 SNEGSKA (reference sequence). This CDR3 has 14 residues. J was trimmed by 5 bases and V by 6 bases; bases with no gene match: 9. The CDR3 coding sequence is TGCAGTGCAACCGGGACAGGGGGTTTCAACGAGCAGTACTTC. Amino acid sequence: CSATGTGGFNEQYF.

The sample holds many counts of this clonotype. V gene TRBV6-1 combines with J gene TRBJ2-7; 7 bases align to TRBD1. Germline lookup yields CDR1 MNHNS and CDR2 SASEGT. The CDR3 covers 13 residues. Trimming at V came to 10 bases and at J to 2 bases, leaving 8 bases not matched to a gene. The CDR3 DNA follows: TGTGCCACCACAAGGCAGGGGGCCTACGAGCAGTACTTC. It specifies CATTRQGAYEQYF.

J is TRBJ2-3 and V is TRBV7-1; 10 bases fit TRBD2. TRBV7-1 is annotated as an ORF whose role is uncertain. The V segment lost 3 bases and the J segment 2 bases; nucleotides outside the gene matches: 11. The CDR3 consists of 18 residues. The CDR3 spells CASSSHEASGGYTDTQYF. The CDR3 bases are TGTGCCAGCAGCTCTCACGAAGCTAGCGGGGGATACACAGATACGCAGTATTTT.

This clonotype was counted ten times or more. V and J are TRBV12-3 or TRBV12-4 and TRBJ1-6; the D is unclear. There are 13 residues in the CDR3. The ends were cut back, 10 bases at V and 9 bases at J, with 16 bases in the middle. The CDR3 reads CAITWEGLSPLHF. As DNA, the CDR3 is TGTGCCATCACCTGGGAAGGCCTTTCACCCCTCCACTTT.

This clonotype has at least ten counts. The chain uses TRBV7-2 and TRBJ2-7; tentatively, D is TRBD2 (6 bases). Germline V CDR1 and CDR2: SGHTA, FQGNSA. Trimming cost V 7 bases and J 1 base, with 14 bases left between them. The CDR3 runs 14 residues. The CDR3 is CASTTIRGSYEQYF. For the CDR3, the DNA is TGTGCCAGCACAACTATCCGGGGGTCCTACGAGCAGTACTTC. Together with reference TRBV7-2 and TRBJ2-7, the CDR3 gives the full variable domain: GAGVSQSPSNKVTEKGKDVELRCDPISGHTALYWYRQSLGQGLEFLIYFQGNSAPDKSGLPSDRFSAERTGGSVSTLTIQRTQQEDSAVYLCASTTIRGSYEQYFGPGTRLTVT.

The chain joins TRBV5-1 to TRBJ2-2, with D possibly matching TRBD2 (5 bases). In germline, CDR1 is SGHRS, CDR2 YFSETQ. This CDR3 has 15 amino acids. Between the trimmed V and J ends, which lost 0 bases and 6 bases, there was a span of 12 bases. The CDR3, as DNA: TGCGCCAGCAGCTTGGATCGGCGGGTGCCCGGGGAGCTGTTTTTT. Residues: CASSLDRRVPGELFF. Using reference TRBV5-1 and TRBJ2-2 for the parts outside the CDR3, the full variable domain is KAGVTQTPRYLIKTRGQQVTLSCSPISGHRSVSWYQQTPGQGLQFLFEYFSETQRNKGNFPGRFSGRQFSNSRSEMNVSTLELGDSALYLCASSLDRRVPGELFFGEGSRLTVL.

The table lists this clonotype with many counts. This sequence joins TRBV12-3 or TRBV12-4 and TRBJ2-7; 8 bases map to TRBD1. Unmatched junction bases numbered 3, after V lost 1 base and J lost 7 bases. The CDR3 totals 13 residues. The CDR3 DNA reads TGTGCCAGCAGTTTAGGGACAGGGAAGGAGCAGTACTTC. Protein: CASSLGTGKEQYF.

This clonotype has a count of ten or more. The V and J genes are TRBV12-3 or TRBV12-4 and TRBJ2-5; 11 bases line up with TRBD2. Losses at the gene ends were 6 bases for V and 3 bases for J; bases not matched to a gene: 6. The CDR3 spans 15 residues. The CDR3 loop is CASSLQGLAEETQYF. The CDR3 region has the DNA TGTGCCAGCAGCCTGCAGGGACTAGCGGAAGAGACCCAGTACTTC.

The table lists this clonotype with many counts. The chain carries TRBV5-1 and TRBJ2-3; 11 bases are shared with TRBD2. J lost 2 bases, V lost 4 bases, and 6 bases had no gene match. The germline V gene has CDR1 SGHRS and CDR2 YFSETQ. The CDR3 totals 16 residues. The CDR3 here is CASSIGTSGLTDTQYF. CDR3 nucleotides: TGCGCCAGCAGCATCGGGACTAGCGGACTCACAGATACGCAGTATTTT.

This rearrangement joins TRBV15 to TRBJ1-5; 8 nucleotides line up with TRBD1. Germline loops: CDR1 LNHNV, CDR2 YYDKDF (reference sequence). This CDR3 has 16 residues. V shed 2 bases and J 2 bases; nucleotides not matched to a gene: 5. In nucleotides, the CDR3 is TGTGCCACCAGCAGACCTTCAGGGGGCGGCAATCAGCCCCAGCATTTT. Its translation is CATSRPSGGGNQPQHF. The whole variable domain, remainder taken from reference TRBV15 and TRBJ1-5, is DAMVIQNPRYQVTQFGKPVTLSCSQTLNHNVMYWYQQKSSQAPKLLFHYYDKDFNNEADTPDNFQSRRPNTSFCFLDIRSPGLGDTAMYLCATSRPSGGGNQPQHFGDGTRLSIL.

This chain uses TRBV4-1 with TRBJ2-7, with D uncertain. This CDR3 region has 14 residues. Per the germline V gene, CDR1 is MGHRA and CDR2 is YSYEKL. Trimming shortened V by 1 base and J by 6 bases, and 13 bases separated the two germline ends. CDR3 sequence (DNA): TGCGCCAGCAGCCAAGTTGGCGGCCTTGGCGAGCAGTACTTC. It specifies CASSQVGGLGEQYF.

There are a few counts of this clonotype. This chain uses TRBV29-1 with TRBJ2-1; 9 bases match TRBD1. The V segment lost 7 bases and the J segment 4 bases; nucleotides outside the gene matches: 11. The V gene's germline CDR1 is SQVTM and CDR2 ANQGSEA. This CDR3 is 15 amino acids long. The DNA for the CDR3 is TGCAGCGCCTGGGGACAGGGAGGGGGATACAATGAGCAGTTCTTC. Its translation: CSAWGQGGGYNEQFF.

This clonotype was recorded at least ten times. The chain combines TRBV20-1 with TRBJ2-1; D may be TRBD1 (5 bases). The V end was cut by 3 bases, the J end by 2 bases, with 14 bases between. This CDR3 contains 15 residues. CDR1 is DFQATT, CDR2 SNEGSKA, per germline (reference sequence). The CDR3: CSARIAQEPYNEQFF. The CDR3 coding sequence is TGCAGTGCTAGGATCGCACAGGAACCCTACAATGAGCAGTTCTTC.

The rearrangement links TRBV6-1 to TRBJ2-1; 11 bases are a match to TRBD2. The CDR3 is 17 residues long. Germline values: CDR1 MNHNS, CDR2 SASEGT. V was pared by 6 bases and J by 5 bases, with 12 bases of the junction left unmatched. DNA of the CDR3: TGTGCCAGCAGCCAATTTAGCGGGAGGGCCGGAGACAATGAGCAGTTCTTC. Translating gives CASSQFSGRAGDNEQFF.